The sequence of this T cell receptor (beta chain) was determined in a study of control samples from healthy donors and cancer patients. Data came from immunoSEQ multiplex PCR; TCRdb stores just in-frame clones and leaves some out. The sample holds roughly 80,000 clones, roughly 90% seen once. The junction had 3 bases not matched to a gene; V was cut back by 5 bases and J by 3 bases. CDR1 is SNHLY and CDR2 is FYNNEI in the germline V gene. This CDR3 has 14 amino acids. Material: blood. The chain recombines TRBV2 with TRBJ1-4; 7 nucleotides line up with TRBD1. The origin of this receptor is a man aged 50 or older in good health. CDR3 in DNA: TGTGCCAGCAGTCGACAGGGTGCTAATGAAAAACTGTTTTTT. Amino acids: CASSRQGANEKLFF.